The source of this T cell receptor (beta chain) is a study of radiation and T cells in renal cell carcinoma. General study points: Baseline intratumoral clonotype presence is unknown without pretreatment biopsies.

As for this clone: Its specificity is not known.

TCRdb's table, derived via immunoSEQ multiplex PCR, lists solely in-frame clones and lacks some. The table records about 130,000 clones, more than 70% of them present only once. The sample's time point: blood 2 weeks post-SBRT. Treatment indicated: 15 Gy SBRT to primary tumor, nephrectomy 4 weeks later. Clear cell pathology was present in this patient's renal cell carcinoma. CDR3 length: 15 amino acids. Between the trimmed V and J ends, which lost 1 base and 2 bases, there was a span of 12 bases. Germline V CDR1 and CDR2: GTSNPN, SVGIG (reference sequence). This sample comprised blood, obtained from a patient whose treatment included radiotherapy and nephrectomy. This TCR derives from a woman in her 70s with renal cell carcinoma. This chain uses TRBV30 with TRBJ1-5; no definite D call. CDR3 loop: CAWSDLPGGNQPQHF. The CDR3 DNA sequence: TGTGCCTGGAGTGATCTCCCCGGGGGCAATCAGCCCCAGCATTTT.